The entry that follows covers one T cell receptor beta chain sequence. Its specificity is unknown. Profiling relied on immunoSEQ multiplex PCR, and the TCRdb table lists in-frame clones only, not all of them. The sample contains fewer than 200,000 clones, 86% of which appear only once. This record belongs to a study of cytomegalovirus exposure and HLA in healthy donors. In the study overall: In a later analysis, it was reported that the 120 or so validation repertoires had been produced on the same platform as the 500 to 750 repertoires belonging to the first cohort. The study's findings and limits: Researchers counted about 150 TCR beta chains as cytomegalovirus-associated. Subsequent analysis of the approximately 130 validation repertoires found a tendency for first-cohort TCR clusters to co-occur.

There are 13 residues in the CDR3. Trimming cost V 6 bases and J 10 bases; bases outside gene matches: 7. Germline values: CDR1 MNHEY, CDR2 SMNVEV (reference sequence). The donors were part of the roughly 130-subject validation cohort, which stood apart from the roughly 670-subject first cohort. Sequenced sample: PBMCs. J is TRBJ2-4 and V is TRBV27; 9 nucleotides align to TRBD2. This clonotype originated in a man between 18 and 35 years old in good health and CMV-seropositive. The CDR3 DNA is TGTGCCAGCAGAACTCCTAGCGGGACGATTCAGTACTTC. This codes for CASRTPSGTIQYF.